This is a list of T cell receptor beta chains from one sample in a study of response to subunit inactivated influenza vaccine. TCRdb called the RT-PCR reads again in MiXCR, with one record for every CDR3 protein. This table has around 160,000 distinct CDR3 sequences, approximately 10% appearing once. The specimen was non-naive T cells sorted from PBMCs, collected roughly 47 days after vaccination. The receptors were sampled from a man aged 50 to 60 who received an inactivated influenza vaccine. Both conserved end residues are part of each CDR3. D genes are given only for firm matches. Size tells how often a clone was seen (once, few, many) or the class of an expanded clone, and some rows leave it out.

j_call: TRBJ2-3; clone_size: few; v_call: TRBV4-1; cdr3_length: 13; d_call: TRBD2; cdr3_nt: TGCGCCAGCAGCCAAGAATTAGCGGGGGGGCAGTATTTT; cdr3_aa: CASSQELAGGQYF
j_call: TRBJ1-3; clone_size: few; v_call: TRBV25-1; cdr3_length: 14; d_call: .; cdr3_nt: TGTGCCAGCAGTGAATATGGCAGCTTAAACACCATATATTTT; cdr3_aa: CASSEYGSLNTIYF
j_call: TRBJ2-7; clone_size: .; v_call: TRBV27; cdr3_length: 15; d_call: .; cdr3_nt: TGTGCCAGCAGCCCACTTCAGGGACTCTATTACGAGCAGTACTTC; cdr3_aa: CASSPLQGLYYEQYF
j_call: TRBJ2-1; clone_size: many; v_call: TRBV20-1; cdr3_length: 15; d_call: TRBD1; cdr3_nt: TGCAGTGCCTCCGAGACAGGGAAATCCTACAATGAGCAGTTCTTC; cdr3_aa: CSASETGKSYNEQFF
j_call: TRBJ2-7; clone_size: many; v_call: TRBV7-2; cdr3_length: 14; d_call: TRBD2; cdr3_nt: TGTGCCAGCAGCTACACTAGCGGTGCCTACGAGCAGTACTTC; cdr3_aa: CASSYTSGAYEQYF
j_call: TRBJ2-7; clone_size: .; v_call: TRBV6-6; cdr3_length: 13; d_call: .; cdr3_nt: TGTGCCAGCAGTCGACGAGTAGGAGACGAGCAGTACTTC; cdr3_aa: CASSRRVGDEQYF
j_call: TRBJ2-1; clone_size: many; v_call: TRBV11-3; cdr3_length: 19; d_call: .; cdr3_nt: TGTGCCAGCAGCTCCAACGAAAGGGGAAGCGCGAGGGTTCACAATGAGCAGTTCTTC; cdr3_aa: CASSSNERGSARVHNEQFF
j_call: TRBJ1-4; clone_size: many; v_call: TRBV7-8; cdr3_length: 17; d_call: .; cdr3_nt: TGTGCCAGCAGCTTAGGGTGGAGTGGCAGAAGTAATGAAAAACTGTTTTTT; cdr3_aa: CASSLGWSGRSNEKLFF
j_call: TRBJ1-3; clone_size: .; v_call: TRBV5-6; cdr3_length: 15; d_call: .; cdr3_nt: TGTGCCAGCCTCCAGGCCGGGATGGCTGGAAACACCATATATTTT; cdr3_aa: CASLQAGMAGNTIYF
j_call: TRBJ2-2; clone_size: many; v_call: TRBV12-3/TRBV12-4; cdr3_length: 13; d_call: .; cdr3_nt: TGTGCCAGCAGTTTAAGAGACACCGGGGAGCTGTTTTTT; cdr3_aa: CASSLRDTGELFF
j_call: TRBJ2-1; clone_size: .; v_call: TRBV20-1; cdr3_length: 15; d_call: TRBD2; cdr3_nt: TGCAGTGCTGGGACTAGCGGGACGGTTGGGAATGAGCAGTTCTTC; cdr3_aa: CSAGTSGTVGNEQFF
j_call: TRBJ2-3; clone_size: few; v_call: TRBV4-3; cdr3_length: 14; d_call: .; cdr3_nt: TGCGCCAGCAGCCAAGAACTACGCACAGATACGCAGTATTTT; cdr3_aa: CASSQELRTDTQYF
j_call: TRBJ2-1; clone_size: .; v_call: TRBV19; cdr3_length: 15; d_call: .; cdr3_nt: TGTGCCAGTAGCGCGTTGGCGGGCACCTACAATGAGCAGTTCTTC; cdr3_aa: CASSALAGTYNEQFF
j_call: TRBJ2-1; clone_size: few; v_call: TRBV5-6; cdr3_length: 14; d_call: TRBD1; cdr3_nt: TGTGCCAGCAGCCATCTCAAAGGGGGCTATGAGCAGTTCTTC; cdr3_aa: CASSHLKGGYEQFF
j_call: TRBJ2-3; clone_size: .; v_call: TRBV28; cdr3_length: 13; d_call: .; cdr3_nt: TGTGCCAGCAGTTCGGGGGCCACAGATACGCAGTATTTT; cdr3_aa: CASSSGATDTQYF
j_call: TRBJ2-1; clone_size: .; v_call: TRBV5-1; cdr3_length: 12; d_call: .; cdr3_nt: TGCGCCAGCAGCCACAGGGTCCATGAGCAGTTCTTC; cdr3_aa: CASSHRVHEQFF
j_call: TRBJ2-1; clone_size: many; v_call: TRBV5-6; cdr3_length: 14; d_call: .; cdr3_nt: TGTGCCAGCAGCTCCCCTCCGGTGGGAATTGGGCAGTTCTTC; cdr3_aa: CASSSPPVGIGQFF
j_call: TRBJ1-1; clone_size: .; v_call: TRBV2; cdr3_length: 18; d_call: TRBD1; cdr3_nt: TGTGCCAGCAGTGACATAACTCTGGCCGGGACAGCCAACACTGAAGCTTTCTTT; cdr3_aa: CASSDITLAGTANTEAFF
j_call: TRBJ2-7; clone_size: many; v_call: TRBV5-1; cdr3_length: 13; d_call: .; cdr3_nt: TGCGCCAGCAGCCGATCGGACAACTACGAGCAGTACTTC; cdr3_aa: CASSRSDNYEQYF
j_call: TRBJ2-7; clone_size: .; v_call: TRBV7-2; cdr3_length: 14; d_call: .; cdr3_nt: TGTGCCAGCGGCTTATCACGTGGGGGCTACGAGCAGTACTTC; cdr3_aa: CASGLSRGGYEQYF
j_call: TRBJ2-6; clone_size: many; v_call: TRBV10-3; cdr3_length: 15; d_call: .; cdr3_nt: TGTGCCATCAGTGAACGCGAGTCTGGGGCCAACGTCCTGACTTTC; cdr3_aa: CAISERESGANVLTF
j_call: TRBJ1-1; clone_size: few; v_call: TRBV20-1; cdr3_length: 16; d_call: TRBD1; cdr3_nt: TGCAGTGCCTCGATTTTTGGACAGGGGGTGAACACTGAAGCTCTCTTT; cdr3_aa: CSASIFGQGVNTEALF
j_call: TRBJ2-1; clone_size: .; v_call: TRBV20-1; cdr3_length: 14; d_call: .; cdr3_nt: TGCAGTGCTAGAGGTTGGGGATTCTACAATGAGCAGTTCTTC; cdr3_aa: CSARGWGFYNEQFF
j_call: TRBJ1-1; clone_size: many; v_call: TRBV5-1; cdr3_length: 14; d_call: .; cdr3_nt: TGCGCCAGCAGCCCCCCGGGGGGGTACACTGAAGCTTTCTTT; cdr3_aa: CASSPPGGYTEAFF
j_call: TRBJ1-3; clone_size: .; v_call: TRBV7-9; cdr3_length: 15; d_call: .; cdr3_nt: TGTGCCAGCAGCGCCCACATGTCCTCTGGAAACACCATATATTTT; cdr3_aa: CASSAHMSSGNTIYF
j_call: TRBJ2-1; clone_size: few; v_call: TRBV6-4; cdr3_length: 15; d_call: .; cdr3_nt: TGTGCCAGCAGTGACCCAGGGAAGTCCTCCAATGAGCAGTTCTTC; cdr3_aa: CASSDPGKSSNEQFF
j_call: TRBJ2-7; clone_size: few; v_call: TRBV7-2; cdr3_length: 14; d_call: .; cdr3_nt: TGTGCCAGCAGCCCCACCGGGAGTCCCTACGAGCAGTACTTC; cdr3_aa: CASSPTGSPYEQYF
j_call: TRBJ2-3; clone_size: few; v_call: TRBV12-3/TRBV12-4; cdr3_length: 12; d_call: TRBD1; cdr3_nt: TGTGCCAGCAACCAGGGGGCAGGGACGCAGTATTTT; cdr3_aa: CASNQGAGTQYF
j_call: TRBJ1-1; clone_size: few; v_call: TRBV3-1; cdr3_length: 16; d_call: TRBD1; cdr3_nt: TGTGCCAGCAGCCAAGATTTGGGACAGGGTTGGACTGAAGCTTTCTTT; cdr3_aa: CASSQDLGQGWTEAFF
j_call: TRBJ2-3; clone_size: .; v_call: TRBV20-1; cdr3_length: 14; d_call: TRBD2; cdr3_nt: TGCAGTGCTAGTGGGGGACTAGTCACAGATACGCAGTATTTT; cdr3_aa: CSASGGLVTDTQYF
j_call: TRBJ2-1; clone_size: many; v_call: TRBV24-1; cdr3_length: 15; d_call: TRBD2; cdr3_nt: TGTGCCACCAGTGATTTTAGGGGAGGGCAGGATGAGCAGTTCTTC; cdr3_aa: CATSDFRGGQDEQFF
j_call: TRBJ2-3; clone_size: .; v_call: TRBV5-1; cdr3_length: 15; d_call: TRBD2; cdr3_nt: TGCGCCAGCACCACGGGGGGGAGTGAGGCAGATACGCAGTATTTT; cdr3_aa: CASTTGGSEADTQYF
j_call: TRBJ2-1; clone_size: .; v_call: TRBV7-3; cdr3_length: 14; d_call: .; cdr3_nt: TGTGCCAGCAGCTCCCTGGGCTCCTACAATGAGCAGTTCTTC; cdr3_aa: CASSSLGSYNEQFF
j_call: TRBJ2-7; clone_size: many; v_call: TRBV7-2; cdr3_length: 12; d_call: .; cdr3_nt: TGTGCCAGCAGCTTCCCCCTGGGGGAGCAGTACTTC; cdr3_aa: CASSFPLGEQYF
j_call: TRBJ2-2; clone_size: many; v_call: TRBV4-2; cdr3_length: 14; d_call: .; cdr3_nt: TGTGCCAGCAGCCAAGGTGGGACCCCCGGGGAGCTGTTTTTT; cdr3_aa: CASSQGGTPGELFF
j_call: TRBJ1-3; clone_size: few; v_call: TRBV25-1; cdr3_length: 16; d_call: .; cdr3_nt: TGTGCCAGCAGTGCCGAGGGGGGAACTTCTGGAAACACCATATATTTT; cdr3_aa: CASSAEGGTSGNTIYF
j_call: TRBJ1-5; clone_size: many; v_call: TRBV6-2/TRBV6-3; cdr3_length: 14; d_call: .; cdr3_nt: TGTGCCAGCAGTAGAAAAGACCGAGATCAGCCCCAGCATTTT; cdr3_aa: CASSRKDRDQPQHF
j_call: TRBJ2-7; clone_size: few; v_call: TRBV11-1; cdr3_length: 15; d_call: .; cdr3_nt: TGTGCCAGCAGCTTAGGTTCTAGCGCCATGTACGAGCAGTACTTC; cdr3_aa: CASSLGSSAMYEQYF
j_call: TRBJ1-6; clone_size: few; v_call: TRBV5-1; cdr3_length: 15; d_call: .; cdr3_nt: TGCGCCAGCCGCCAGGACATCTCCTATAATTCACCCCTCCACTTT; cdr3_aa: CASRQDISYNSPLHF